This TCR beta chain was recovered during a study of blood T cells in healthy people across ages. This clonotype was detected a few times. Germline V CDR1 and CDR2: LGHDT, YNNKEL (reference sequence). This CDR3 contains 15 residues. Sample-barcoded 5' priming and a J-beta primer mix drove a second PCR of roughly 6 to 12 cycles. One entry per CDR3 protein results from TCRdb running MiXCR on the 5' RACE reads. Among around 900,000 distinct CDR3 sequences, approximately 50% were seen once, and the ten largest hold about a fifth. This TCR was recovered from a woman aged 55-69 years in good health. Sequences were obtained from blood. This chain links TRBV3-1 with TRBJ2-5; 10 positions agree with TRBD1. The closer fit of TRBJ2-7 to the DNA end suggests the J call may be wrong. The CDR3, as DNA: TGTGCCAGCAGCCAAAGACGGACAGGGGGTGGCGAGCAGTACTTC. This encodes CASSQRRTGGGEQYF.